Sequencing of this T cell receptor beta chain was carried out in a study of technical replicates of blood from several donors. The method was immunoSEQ multiplex PCR; TCRdb's version includes in-frame clones alone and lacks a portion of them. The profile shows around 86,000 clones, about 96% of them singletons. V lost 6 bases, J lost 4 bases, and 1 base stayed unmatched. The CDR3 loop spans 12 amino acids. Germline V lookup: CDR1 MNHEY, CDR2 SVGAGI. The chain employs TRBV6-5 and TRBJ1-2; 8 bases line up with TRBD1. Sequences were obtained from T cells isolated from PBMCs. This clonotype was sampled from a human donor in good health. DNA of the CDR3: TGTGCCAGCAGCGACAGGGGCTATGGCTACACCTTC. It encodes CASSDRGYGYTF.